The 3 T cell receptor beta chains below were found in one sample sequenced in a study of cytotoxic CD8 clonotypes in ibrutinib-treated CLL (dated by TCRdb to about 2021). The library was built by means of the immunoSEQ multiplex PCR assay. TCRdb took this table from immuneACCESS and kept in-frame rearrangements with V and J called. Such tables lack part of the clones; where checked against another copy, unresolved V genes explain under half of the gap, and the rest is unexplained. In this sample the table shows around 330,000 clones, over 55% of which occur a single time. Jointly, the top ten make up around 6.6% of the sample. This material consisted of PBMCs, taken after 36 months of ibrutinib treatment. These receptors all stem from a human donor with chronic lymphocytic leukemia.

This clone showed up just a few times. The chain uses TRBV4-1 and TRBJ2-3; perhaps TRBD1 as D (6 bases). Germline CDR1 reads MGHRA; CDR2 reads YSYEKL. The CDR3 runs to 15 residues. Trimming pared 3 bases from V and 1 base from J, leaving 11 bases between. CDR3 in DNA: TGCGCCAGCAGCCAGGGGGCCGGGCGCACAGATACGCAGTATTTT. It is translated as CASSQGAGRTDTQYF.

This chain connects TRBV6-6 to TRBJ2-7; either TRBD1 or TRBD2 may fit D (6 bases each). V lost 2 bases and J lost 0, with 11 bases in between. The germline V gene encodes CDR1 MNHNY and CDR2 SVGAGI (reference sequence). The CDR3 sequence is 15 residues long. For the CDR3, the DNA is TGTGCCAGCAGTTACGGGGGGCAGAGCTCCTACGAGCAGTACTTC. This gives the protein CASSYGGQSSYEQYF.

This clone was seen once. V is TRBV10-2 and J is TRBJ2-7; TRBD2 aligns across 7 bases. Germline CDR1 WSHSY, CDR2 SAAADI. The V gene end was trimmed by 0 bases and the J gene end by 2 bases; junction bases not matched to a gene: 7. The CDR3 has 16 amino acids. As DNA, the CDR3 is TGCGCCAGCAGTGAGTCGTTGGGGCTAGCGGCCTACGAGCAGTACTTC. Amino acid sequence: CASSESLGLAAYEQYF.